This TCR beta chain derives from a study of Tregs in tolerant kidney transplant recipients. Overall study results and limits: Validation in larger populations is needed because few patients were studied. Donor-specific Treg expansion exceeded global Treg expansion in tolerant patients, suggesting antigen drive.

Only in-frame clones appear in the TCRdb table, and some are missing; sequencing was by immunoSEQ multiplex PCR. The top ten clones hold around a sixth of a sample with nearly 50,000 clones, over 85% of them seen once. Related graft donors supplied nonmyeloablative bone marrow transplants, and mixed chimerism was transient. Thawed PBMCs were FACS-sorted into unstimulated CD4+CD25+CD127- regulatory T cells, CD4+CD25- non-regulatory cells, CD4 and CD8 cells. Trimming removed 5 bases from V and 2 bases from J; junction bases left unmatched: 8. CDR1 and CDR2 (germline): SEHNR, FQNEAQ (reference sequence). The CDR3 runs to 17 residues. As for this clone: What it binds is unknown.

This specimen was CD8+ T cells from blood (PBMCs), taken 12 months after the transplant. The rearrangement uses TRBV7-9 and TRBJ2-7; 14 bases match TRBD2. This receptor was identified in a human patient who received a combined kidney and bone marrow transplant. Some T cells may be the graft donor's. CDR3: CASSTGTSGSGAYEQYF. The CDR3 nucleotides are TGTGCCAGCAGCACCGGGACTAGCGGGAGCGGAGCCTACGAGCAGTACTTC.